This record concerns one T cell receptor (beta chain) sequence. cDNA came from around 0.54 to 1 ug RNA primed by random hexamers. Coverage of TCR beta CDR3 amplification by immunoSEQ multiplex PCR extended to 54 Vbeta and 13 Jbeta. TCRdb independently ran MiXCR on the immunoSEQ multiplex PCR reads; one entry per CDR3 protein. The sample contains 150,000 to 200,000 distinct CDR3 sequences, about 90% of which appear only once. CDR1 and CDR2 (germline): SNHLY, FYNNEI. V was shortened by 7 bases and J by 0 bases, with 10 bases between the two germline ends. The CDR3 consists of 13 residues. TCR beta sequencing covered blood CD8+ and CD4+ T cells. The data were taken from a study of CD8 T cells in Susac syndrome.

Input material: CD4+ T cells from PBMCs. The TCR sequence derives from a human donor in good health. The chain is built from TRBV2 and TRBJ2-7; no firm D call. CDR3 nucleotide sequence: TGTGCCAGCAACCGTGAAAGCTCCTACGAGCAGTACTTC. Protein: CASNRESSYEQYF.